This T cell receptor (beta chain) was recorded in a study of cytomegalovirus exposure and HLA in healthy donors. This clone was detected once. Antigen specificity is unknown. General study points: Reportedly, diagnosis of cytomegalovirus status by the classifier showed high specificity and sensitivity. The study put some 160 TCR beta chains on its list as cytomegalovirus-associated.

V trimming: 5 bases; J trimming: 6 bases; junction bases outside the gene matches: 12. Germline assignment: CDR1 LGHNT and CDR2 FRNRAP. The length of the CDR3 is 16 residues. The PCR was carried out with 60 Vbeta primers and 13 Jbeta primers. Clones were read by immunoSEQ multiplex PCR, and TCRdb kept only the in-frame ones, dropping some. The sample lists 190,000 or so clones, 75% to 85% occurring once. This chain joins TRBV12-5 and TRBJ2-2, with 7 bases matching TRBD1. The sample comprised PBMCs. This receptor was obtained from a boy between 10 and 17 years old in good health and CMV-seronegative. CDR3 nucleotides: TGTGCTAGTGGTGTTACTTGGGACAGTCAGGCCGGGGAGCTGTTTTTT. Protein sequence: CASGVTWDSQAGELFF.